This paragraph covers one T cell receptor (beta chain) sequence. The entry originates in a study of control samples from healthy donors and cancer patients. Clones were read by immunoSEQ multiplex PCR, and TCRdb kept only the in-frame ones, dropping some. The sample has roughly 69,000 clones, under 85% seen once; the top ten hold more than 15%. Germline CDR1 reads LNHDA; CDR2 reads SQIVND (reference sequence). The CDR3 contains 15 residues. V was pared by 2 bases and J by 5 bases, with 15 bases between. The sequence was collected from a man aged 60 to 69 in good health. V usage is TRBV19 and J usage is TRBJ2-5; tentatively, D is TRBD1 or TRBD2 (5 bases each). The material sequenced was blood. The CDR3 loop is CASSIQGRNPETQYF. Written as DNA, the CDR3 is TGTGCCAGTAGTATACAGGGACGGAACCCCGAGACCCAGTACTTC.